A single T cell receptor (beta chain) is shown here with its context. Its antigen is still unknown. The V end lost 10 bases, the J end lost 0 bases, and 12 bases lay between the germline ends. The CDR3 is 13 amino acids. The germline V gene encodes CDR1 MGHRA and CDR2 YSYEKL. TCRdb independently ran MiXCR on the RACE reads; one entry per CDR3 protein. Seen here are roughly 92,000 distinct CDR3 sequences, roughly an eighth observed once, and the top ten hold 3.2%. Time point denoted: patch test 2, 6 weeks after DPC sensitization. Sample treatment: therapeutic diphenylcyclopropenone sensitization with weekly scalp DPC. The authors extracted total RNA from unfractionated whole blood. The data originate from a study of human T cells and chemical hapten exposure. On the study more broadly: All patients underwent weekly scalp dosing with diphenylcyclopropenone for the full roughly 24-week study. Each patch test put 0.01% DPC on the upper back, and results were read at 6 days.

The study, taken as a whole, reports: The study found expanded TCRs formed significantly more large CDR3 similarity clusters than controls.

Sequencing used whole blood, obtained in connection with sensitization to the hapten diphenylcyclopropenone (DPC). The receptor was derived from a woman between 40 and 50 years old with alopecia areata. Some clones in this sample may be carry-over from other donors' samples. The V and J genes are TRBV4-1 and TRBJ1-1; D call uncertain. The CDR3 here is CATSPRLNTEAFF. CDR3 nucleotide sequence: TGCGCCACCTCGCCAAGGTTGAACACTGAAGCTTTCTTT.